The clone carrying this TCR beta chain was counted a few times. Its antigen remains unknown. For the second PCR, which ran for roughly 6 to 11 cycles, a sample-barcoded 5' primer and a J-beta primer mix were used. One entry per CDR3 protein, called by TCRdb with MiXCR from the 5' RACE reads. Among about 830,000 distinct CDR3 sequences, 55% to 65% were seen once, and the ten largest hold roughly 26%. This sample was included in a study of blood T cells in healthy people across ages. The CDR3 contains 14 residues. Trimming removed 1 base from V and 4 bases from J, with 9 bases in between. CDR1 is SGHTA, CDR2 FQGNSA, per germline. Study results and caveats: Possibly confounding the expanded clonotype changes was the fact that donor CMV status was unknown.

The specimen was blood. This clonotype was obtained from a man aged 25-45 years in good health. The genes are TRBV7-2 and TRBJ2-3; tentative D call: TRBD2 (6 bases). CDR3 bases: TGTGCCAGCAGCTTAGGCGTAGCGGCAGATACGCAGTATTTT. Its protein product is CASSLGVAADTQYF. Complete variable domain (other parts from reference TRBV7-2 and TRBJ2-3): GAGVSQSPSNKVTEKGKDVELRCDPISGHTALYWYRQSLGQGLEFLIYFQGNSAPDKSGLPSDRFSAERTGGSVSTLTIQRTQQEDSAVYLCASSLGVAADTQYFGPGTRLTVL.